This is a list of T cell receptor beta chains from one sample in a study of CD8+ T cells in alopecia areata. Repertoires were generated with immunoSEQ multiplex PCR, while TCRdb's copy carries only in-frame clones and drops some. The data hold 60,000 to 85,000 clones, with over 25% observed a single time. The sequencing used CD8+ T cells sorted from blood, collected at week 4, from a patient treated with tofacitinib. Source of these receptors: a human donor with alopecia areata. Both conserved end residues are part of each CDR3. A D gene is named only where the DNA matches it firmly. A clone size is listed for some rows: how often the clone was seen (once, few, many), or a class if it is expanded.

abundance	d_gene	v_gene	j_gene	CDR3aa	CDR3nt
few	-	TRBV29-1	TRBJ2-7	CSVGRSGKTYEQYF	TGCAGCGTTGGAAGGTCCGGGAAAACCTACGAGCAGTACTTC
-	-	TRBV11-2	TRBJ1-1	CASSLELNTEAFF	TGTGCCAGCAGCCTTGAGCTGAACACTGAAGCTTTCTTT
-	TRBD2	TRBV29-1	TRBJ2-2	CSALGLAGSPFWYTGELFF	TGCAGCGCCCTTGGACTAGCGGGAAGTCCCTTCTGGTATACCGGGGAGCTGTTTTTT
-	TRBD2	TRBV6-6	TRBJ2-1	CASSPPGLAGGSEQFF	TGTGCCAGCAGTCCCCCGGGACTAGCGGGAGGGAGTGAGCAGTTCTTC
-	-	TRBV29-1	TRBJ1-2	CSVEDSPDGYTF	TGCAGCGTTGAAGATAGCCCGGATGGCTACACCTTC
-	-	TRBV30	TRBJ1-1	CAWSKGSNTEAFF	TGTGCCTGGAGTAAAGGGTCGAACACTGAAGCTTTCTTT
-	TRBD2	TRBV7-8	TRBJ2-7	CASSWTSGGYEQYF	TGTGCCAGCAGCTGGACTAGTGGGGGCTACGAGCAGTACTTC
-	-	TRBV29-1	TRBJ2-7	CSVVGGPEQYF	TGCAGCGTCGTGGGGGGACCCGAGCAGTACTTC
few	-	TRBV25-1	TRBJ2-7	CASSGTAVLYF	TGTGCCAGCAGTGGGACGGCAGTCCTGTACTTC
-	-	TRBV5-1	TRBJ2-7	CASSLVGAGTYEQYF	TGCGCCAGCAGCTTGGTAGGGGCGGGAACCTACGAGCAGTACTTC
few	TRBD1	TRBV19	TRBJ2-1	CASSPRGLGGYEQFF	TGTGCCAGTAGTCCGAGGGGGCTAGGAGGCTATGAGCAGTTCTTC
few	-	TRBV30	TRBJ1-2	CAWRAEDYGYTF	TGTGCCTGGAGGGCGGAGGACTATGGCTACACCTTC